Sequencing of this TCR beta chain was carried out in a study of OX40 agonist ivuxolimab in advanced cancers. As for the study in general: Enrollees could have had prior anti-PD-1, anti-PD-L1 or anti-CTLA-4 therapy, which over 35% had received. Study-wide findings and caveats: The work left the antigen specificity of expanded peripheral T cells undetermined. Blood T cells, both CD4+ and CD8+, expanded clonally by week 6 at 0.1 to 3.0 mg/kg. Low levels of normalized T-cell clonal expansion also appeared in some nonresponders.

For this clone: Its antigen is unidentified.

TCRdb keeps only in-frame clones here, not all; method: immunoSEQ multiplex PCR. The table records 99,000 or so clones, less than 95% of them present only once. The receptor comes from an adult with an advanced solid tumor such as melanoma, head and neck, liver or kidney cancer. Sequencing was performed on CD4+ or CD8+ T cells sorted from blood, taken in a trial of the OX40 agonist ivuxolimab.

The CDR3 DNA sequence: TGTGCCAGCAGTGAACGGGAGACAGGGGACTACCAAGAGACCCAGTACTTC. Amino acids: CASSERETGDYQETQYF. V usage is TRBV25-1 and J usage is TRBJ2-5; 8 positions agree with TRBD1. Germline CDR1 and CDR2: MGHDK and SYGVNS. The CDR3 runs to 17 residues. V trimming: 2 bases; J trimming: 0 bases; junction bases outside the gene matches: 8.